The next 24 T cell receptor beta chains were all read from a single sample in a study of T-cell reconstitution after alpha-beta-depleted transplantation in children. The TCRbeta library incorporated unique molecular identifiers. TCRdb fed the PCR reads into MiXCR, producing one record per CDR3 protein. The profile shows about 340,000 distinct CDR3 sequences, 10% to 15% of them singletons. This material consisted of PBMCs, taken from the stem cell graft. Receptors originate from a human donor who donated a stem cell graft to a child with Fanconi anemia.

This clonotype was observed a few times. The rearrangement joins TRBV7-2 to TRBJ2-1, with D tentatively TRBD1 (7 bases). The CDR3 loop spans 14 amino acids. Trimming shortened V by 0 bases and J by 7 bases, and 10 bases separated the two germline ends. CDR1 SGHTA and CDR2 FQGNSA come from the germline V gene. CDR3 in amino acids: CASSLAGGQNEQFF. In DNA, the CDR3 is TGTGCCAGCAGCTTAGCCGGGGGACAGAATGAGCAGTTCTTC. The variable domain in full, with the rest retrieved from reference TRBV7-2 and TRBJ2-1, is GAGVSQSPSNKVTEKGKDVELRCDPISGHTALYWYRQSLGQGLEFLIYFQGNSAPDKSGLPSDRFSAERTGGSVSTLTIQRTQQEDSAVYLCASSLAGGQNEQFFGPGTRLTVL.

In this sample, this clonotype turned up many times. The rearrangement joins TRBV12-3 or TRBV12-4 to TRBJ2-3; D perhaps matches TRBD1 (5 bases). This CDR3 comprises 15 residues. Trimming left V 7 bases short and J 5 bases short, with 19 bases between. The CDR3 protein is CASTFTGRAVDTQYF. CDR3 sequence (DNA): TGTGCCAGCACATTCACTGGCAGGGCGGTAGATACGCAGTATTTT.

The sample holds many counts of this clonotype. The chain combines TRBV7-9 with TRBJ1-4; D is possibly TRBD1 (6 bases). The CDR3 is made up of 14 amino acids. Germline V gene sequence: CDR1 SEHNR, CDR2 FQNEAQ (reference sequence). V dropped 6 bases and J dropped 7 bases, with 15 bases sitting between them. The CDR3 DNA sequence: TGTGCCAGCAGTCATGACAGGAGGAGTGAAAAACTGTTTTTT. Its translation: CASSHDRRSEKLFF.

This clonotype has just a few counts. CDR3 in amino acids: CASSLDSLNSPLHF. The CDR3 bases are TGCGCCAGCAGCTTGGACAGCCTGAATTCACCCCTCCACTTT. The chain is built from TRBV5-1 and TRBJ1-6; D not certain. The ends were cut back, 0 bases at V and 7 bases at J, with 8 bases in the middle. Germline V lookup: CDR1 SGHRS, CDR2 YFSETQ. This CDR3 has 14 residues.

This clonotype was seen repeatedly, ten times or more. CDR3 nucleotides: TGCGCCAGCAGCGTGGGACAGGGCCTGAGTTCACCCCTCCACTTT. Protein sequence: CASSVGQGLSSPLHF. The chain carries TRBV5-1 and TRBJ1-6; 9 bases are shared with TRBD1. Trimming took 4 bases from V and 9 from J; bases not matched to a gene: 8. Germline CDR1 is SGHRS and CDR2 is YFSETQ. CDR3 length equals 15 residues.

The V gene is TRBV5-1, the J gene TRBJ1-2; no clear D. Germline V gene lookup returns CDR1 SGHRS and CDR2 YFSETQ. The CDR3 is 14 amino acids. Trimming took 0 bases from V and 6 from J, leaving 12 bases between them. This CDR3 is CASSLGTHKHGYTF. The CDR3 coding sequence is TGCGCCAGCAGCTTGGGTACACACAAACATGGCTACACCTTC.

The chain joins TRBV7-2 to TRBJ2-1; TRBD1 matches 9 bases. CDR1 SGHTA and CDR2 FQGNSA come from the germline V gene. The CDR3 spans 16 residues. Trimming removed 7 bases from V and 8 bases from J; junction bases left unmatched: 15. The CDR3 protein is CASTPEGQGSYDEQFF. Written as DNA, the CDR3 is TGTGCCAGCACCCCAGAGGGACAGGGCTCTTACGATGAGCAGTTCTTC.

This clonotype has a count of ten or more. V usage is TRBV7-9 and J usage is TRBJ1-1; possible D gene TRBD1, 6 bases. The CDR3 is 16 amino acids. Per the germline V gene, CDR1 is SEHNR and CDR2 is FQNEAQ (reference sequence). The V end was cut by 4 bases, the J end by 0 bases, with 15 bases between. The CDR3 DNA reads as TGTGCCAGCAGCTATGGGGGCCACTTCATGAACACTGAAGCTTTCTTT. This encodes CASSYGGHFMNTEAFF.

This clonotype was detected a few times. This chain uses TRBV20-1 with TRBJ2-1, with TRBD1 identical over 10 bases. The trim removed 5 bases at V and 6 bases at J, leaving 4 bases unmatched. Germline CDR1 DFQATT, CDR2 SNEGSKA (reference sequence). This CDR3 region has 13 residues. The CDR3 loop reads CSALDRGLNEQFF. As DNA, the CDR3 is TGCAGTGCTCTCGACAGGGGGCTCAATGAGCAGTTCTTC.

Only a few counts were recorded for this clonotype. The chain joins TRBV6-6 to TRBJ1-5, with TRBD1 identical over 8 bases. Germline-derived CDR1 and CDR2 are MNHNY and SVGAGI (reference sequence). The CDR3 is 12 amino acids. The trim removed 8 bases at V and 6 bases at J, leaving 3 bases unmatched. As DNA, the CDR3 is TGTGCCAGCGGACAGGGATTTCAGCCCCAGCATTTT. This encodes CASGQGFQPQHF.

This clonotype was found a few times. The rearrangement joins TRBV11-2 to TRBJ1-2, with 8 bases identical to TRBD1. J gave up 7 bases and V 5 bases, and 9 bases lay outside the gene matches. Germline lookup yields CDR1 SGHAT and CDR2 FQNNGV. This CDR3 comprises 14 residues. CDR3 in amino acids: CASSPGQGGSGYTF. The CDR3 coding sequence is TGTGCCAGCAGCCCTGGACAGGGTGGATCTGGCTACACCTTC. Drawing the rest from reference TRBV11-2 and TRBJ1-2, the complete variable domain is EAGVAQSPRYKIIEKRQSVAFWCNPISGHATLYWYQQILGQGPKLLIQFQNNGVVDDSQLPKDRFSAERLKGVDSTLKIQPAKLEDSAVYLCASSPGQGGSGYTFGSGTRLTVV.

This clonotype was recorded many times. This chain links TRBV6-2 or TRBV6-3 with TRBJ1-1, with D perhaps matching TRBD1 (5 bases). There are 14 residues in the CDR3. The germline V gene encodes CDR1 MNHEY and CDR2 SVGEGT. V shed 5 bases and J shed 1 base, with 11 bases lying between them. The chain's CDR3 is CASSGRGSNTEAFF. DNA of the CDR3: TGTGCCAGCAGTGGCCGGGGGTCGAACACTGAAGCTTTCTTT.

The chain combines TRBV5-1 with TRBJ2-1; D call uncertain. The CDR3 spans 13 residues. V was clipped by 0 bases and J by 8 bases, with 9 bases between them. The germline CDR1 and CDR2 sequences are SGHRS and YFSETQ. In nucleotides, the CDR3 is TGCGCCAGCAGCTTGGATGGGGTCGATGAGCAGTTCTTC. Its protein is CASSLDGVDEQFF.

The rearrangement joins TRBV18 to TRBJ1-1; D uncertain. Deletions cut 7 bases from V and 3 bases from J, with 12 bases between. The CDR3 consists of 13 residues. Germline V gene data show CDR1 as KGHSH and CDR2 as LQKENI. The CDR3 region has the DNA TGTGCCAGCTTAAGTTCGCGGGACACTGAAGCTTTCTTT. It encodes CASLSSRDTEAFF.

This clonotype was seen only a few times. The CDR3 loop reads CARDGHLSGNTIYF. In nucleotides, the CDR3 is TGTGCCAGGGACGGACACCTCTCTGGAAACACCATATATTTT. The rearrangement uses TRBV19 and TRBJ1-3; D perhaps matches TRBD1 (5 bases). The germline V and J ends were trimmed by 9 bases and 0 bases, with 12 bases remaining between them. The germline V gene has CDR1 LNHDA and CDR2 SQIVND (reference sequence). The CDR3 spans 14 residues.

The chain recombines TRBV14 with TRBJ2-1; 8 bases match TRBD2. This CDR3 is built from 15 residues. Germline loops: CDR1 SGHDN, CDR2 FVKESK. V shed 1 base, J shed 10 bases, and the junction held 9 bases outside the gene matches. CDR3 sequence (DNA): TGTGCCAGCAGCCAAGCGGGGGGGCCCAGGGGAGAGCAGTTCTTC. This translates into CASSQAGGPRGEQFF.

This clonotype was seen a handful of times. CDR3 bases: TGCGCCAGCAGCTTAAAACAGGAGAACACTGAAGCTTTCTTT. Protein sequence: CASSLKQENTEAFF. This chain links TRBV5-1 with TRBJ1-1, with a weak D call TRBD1 (5 bases). The CDR3 has 14 residues. V was pared by 2 bases and J by 1 base, with 9 bases between. The germline V gene has CDR1 SGHRS and CDR2 YFSETQ.

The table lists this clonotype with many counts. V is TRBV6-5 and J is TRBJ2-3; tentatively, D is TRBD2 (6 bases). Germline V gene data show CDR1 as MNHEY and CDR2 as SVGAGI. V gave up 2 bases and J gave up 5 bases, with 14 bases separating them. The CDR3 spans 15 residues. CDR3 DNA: TGTGCCAGCAGTTACCCAGGGATGGGAGGAGATACGCAGTATTTT. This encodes CASSYPGMGGDTQYF.

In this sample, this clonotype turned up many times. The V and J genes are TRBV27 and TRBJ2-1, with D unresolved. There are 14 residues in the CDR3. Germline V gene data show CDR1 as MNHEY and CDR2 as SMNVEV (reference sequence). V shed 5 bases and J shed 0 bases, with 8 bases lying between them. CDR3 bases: TGTGCCAGCAGTCCCACCGACTCCTACAATGAGCAGTTCTTC. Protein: CASSPTDSYNEQFF.

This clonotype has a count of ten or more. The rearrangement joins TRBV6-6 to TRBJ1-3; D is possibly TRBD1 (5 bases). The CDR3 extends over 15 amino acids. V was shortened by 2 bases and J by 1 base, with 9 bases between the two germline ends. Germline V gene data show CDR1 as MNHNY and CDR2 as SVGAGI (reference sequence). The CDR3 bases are TGTGCCAGCAGTTACGACAGCGTGTCTGGAAACACCATATATTTT. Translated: CASSYDSVSGNTIYF.

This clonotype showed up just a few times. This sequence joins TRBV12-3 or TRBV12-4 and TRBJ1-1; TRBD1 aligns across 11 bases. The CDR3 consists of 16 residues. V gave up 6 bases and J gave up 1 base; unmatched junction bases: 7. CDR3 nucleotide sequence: TGTGCCAGCAGCCCGGACAGGGGGCTTACGAACACTGAAGCTTTCTTT. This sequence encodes CASSPDRGLTNTEAFF.

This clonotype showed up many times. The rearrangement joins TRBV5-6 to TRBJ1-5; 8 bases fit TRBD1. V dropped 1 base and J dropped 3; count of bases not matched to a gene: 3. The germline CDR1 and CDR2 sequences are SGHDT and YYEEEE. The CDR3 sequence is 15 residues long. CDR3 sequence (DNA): TGTGCCAGCAGCTTGTCGCAGGGGGCCAATCAGCCCCAGCATTTT. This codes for CASSLSQGANQPQHF.

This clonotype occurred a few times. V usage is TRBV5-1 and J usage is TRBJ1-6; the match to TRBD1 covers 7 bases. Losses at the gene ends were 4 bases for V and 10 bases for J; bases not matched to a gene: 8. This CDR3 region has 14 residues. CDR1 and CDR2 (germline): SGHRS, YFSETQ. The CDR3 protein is CASSLTGRESPLHF. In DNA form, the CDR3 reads TGCGCCAGCAGCCTGACAGGGCGGGAATCACCCCTCCACTTT.

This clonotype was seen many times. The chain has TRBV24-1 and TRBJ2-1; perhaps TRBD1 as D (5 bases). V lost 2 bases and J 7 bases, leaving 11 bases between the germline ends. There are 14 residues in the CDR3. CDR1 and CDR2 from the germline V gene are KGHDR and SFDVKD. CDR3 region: CATSDSQTDNEQFF. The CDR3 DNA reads TGTGCCACCAGTGATTCGCAGACAGATAATGAGCAGTTCTTC.